These 18 T cell receptor beta chains were all obtained from the same sample, sequenced in a study of cytomegalovirus exposure and HLA in healthy donors. PCR used 60 Vbeta primers and 13 Jbeta primers. TCRdb's copy holds only in-frame clones and misses some; the assay was immunoSEQ multiplex PCR. The listing contains about 170,000 clones. The sample taken for sequencing was PBMCs. The receptors shown here come from a woman aged 18 to 35 in good health and CMV-seropositive.

The rearrangement links TRBV7-2 to TRBJ2-1; TRBD1 might be the D (5 bases). The V end was cut by 1 base, the J end by 8 bases, with 15 bases between. The CDR3 covers 15 residues. Germline CDR1 and CDR2: SGHTA and FQGNSA. Written as DNA, the CDR3 is TGTGCCAGCAGCTTAGGTATCTACCTAGGGGATGAGCAGTTCTTC. Amino acids: CASSLGIYLGDEQFF.

The chain employs TRBV9 and TRBJ2-2; 8 positions agree with TRBD1. The junction had 7 bases not matched to a gene; V was cut back by 3 bases and J by 6 bases. From germline, CDR1 is SGDLS and CDR2 YYNGEE. The CDR3 has 15 amino acids. CDR3 DNA: TGTGCCAGCAGCGCGGGGGACAGGTTCGCCGGGGAGCTGTTTTTT. Translating gives CASSAGDRFAGELFF.

The chain employs TRBV7-9 and TRBJ2-1, with TRBD2 matching 9 bases. The CDR3 sequence is 19 residues long. V lost 2 bases, J lost 9 bases, and 20 bases stayed unmatched. CDR1 and CDR2 from the germline V gene are SEHNR and FQNEAQ (reference sequence). This CDR3 is CASSLYSLAGRVTWGEQFF. CDR3 nucleotides: TGTGCCAGCAGCTTATACTCCCTAGCGGGAAGAGTAACCTGGGGTGAGCAGTTCTTC.

The rearrangement links TRBV4-1 to TRBJ2-3; a weak D match, TRBD2 (5 bases). V was trimmed by 5 bases and J by 1 base, leaving 19 bases between them. Germline V gives CDR1 MGHRA, CDR2 YSYEKL. This CDR3 region has 17 residues. The CDR3 coding sequence is TGCGCCAGCAGCTCGGGCCTCGTGGTGGGAGGCACAGATACGCAGTATTTT. Encoded protein: CASSSGLVVGGTDTQYF.

Comment on this clone: The sample has other DNA sequences that encode this CDR3 too. This sequence joins TRBV5-1 and TRBJ2-1, with D perhaps matching TRBD2 (5 bases). V lost 0 bases, J lost 0 bases, and 7 bases lay in between. This CDR3 is 15 amino acids long. CDR1 SGHRS and CDR2 YFSETQ come from the germline V gene. The CDR3 DNA follows: TGCGCCAGCAGCTTGGTAGGGAGCTCCTACAATGAGCAGTTCTTC. This encodes CASSLVGSSYNEQFF.

The gene calls are TRBV5-4 and TRBJ2-3; maybe TRBD1 (5 bases). Germline V gives CDR1 SGHNT, CDR2 YYREEE (reference sequence). The CDR3 contains 14 residues. Trimming stripped 6 bases from V and 4 bases from J, with 15 bases between. The CDR3 protein is CASIDAGWSDTQYF. The CDR3 region has the DNA TGTGCCAGCATCGACGCAGGGTGGTCAGATACGCAGTATTTT.

The V gene is TRBV2, the J gene TRBJ2-5, with 7 nucleotides matching TRBD2. Germline V lookup: CDR1 SNHLY, CDR2 FYNNEI. This CDR3 spans 14 amino acids. V dropped 2 bases and J dropped 4; count of bases not matched to a gene: 4. The CDR3: CASSETSEGETQYF. The CDR3 DNA is TGTGCCAGCAGTGAAACTAGCGAGGGAGAGACCCAGTACTTC.

This chain uses TRBV2 with TRBJ1-2; D not resolved. The CDR3 consists of 14 residues. The germline V gene has CDR1 SNHLY and CDR2 FYNNEI. V was trimmed by 3 bases and J by 3 bases, leaving 11 bases between them. CDR3 loop: CASSELSFYYGYTF. CDR3 DNA sequence: TGTGCCAGCAGTGAGTTGTCGTTCTACTATGGCTACACCTTC.

V gene TRBV5-1 combines with J gene TRBJ1-6, with D tentatively TRBD1 (5 bases). V was cut by 2 bases and J by 5 bases, with 11 bases left in between. CDR1 is SGHRS and CDR2 is YFSETQ in the germline V gene. This CDR3 comprises 15 residues. The CDR3 is CASSFEGADNSPLHF. The CDR3 DNA reads TGCGCCAGCAGCTTTGAAGGGGCCGATAATTCACCCCTCCACTTT. Variable domain in full (rest from reference TRBV5-1 and TRBJ1-6): KAGVTQTPRYLIKTRGQQVTLSCSPISGHRSVSWYQQTPGQGLQFLFEYFSETQRNKGNFPGRFSGRQFSNSRSEMNVSTLELGDSALYLCASSFEGADNSPLHFGNGTRLTVT.

The chain is built from TRBV28 and TRBJ2-2; 7 positions agree with TRBD1. This CDR3 is built from 14 residues. Germline V lookup: CDR1 MDHEN, CDR2 SYDVKM. V gave up 4 bases and J gave up 5 bases; unmatched junction bases: 4. This CDR3 reads CASSSHRGTGELFF. CDR3 nucleotide sequence: TGTGCCAGCAGTTCCCACAGGGGTACCGGGGAGCTGTTTTTT.

The chain employs TRBV7-8 and TRBJ1-1; D is perhaps TRBD1 (6 bases). The germline V gene encodes CDR1 SGHVS and CDR2 FQNEAQ. V lost 6 bases to trimming and J lost 3 bases, with 14 bases between them. The CDR3 has 14 residues. The CDR3 coding sequence is TGTGCCAGCAGACCTGGCGGGGGCGACACTGAAGCTTTCTTT. Its protein product is CASRPGGGDTEAFF.

The chain is built from TRBV5-1 and TRBJ1-2; possible D gene TRBD1, 5 bases. This CDR3 spans 14 amino acids. V was cut by 0 bases and J by 6 bases, with 12 bases left in between. Germline CDR1 SGHRS, CDR2 YFSETQ. DNA of the CDR3: TGCGCCAGCAGCTTGGGTGCAGGGCTCGATGGCTACACCTTC. This codes for CASSLGAGLDGYTF.

This chain connects TRBV11-2 to TRBJ1-2; D is unresolved. The V gene's germline CDR1 is SGHAT and CDR2 FQNNGV. The CDR3 spans 15 residues. Trimming left V 0 bases short and J 5 bases short, with 13 bases between. CDR3 DNA sequence: TGTGCCAGCAGCTTAGACATCAGATCTCCATATGGCTACACCTTC. It specifies CASSLDIRSPYGYTF.

The chain employs TRBV12-5 and TRBJ2-5; 10 bases are a match to TRBD1. V gave up 6 bases and J gave up 4 bases; unmatched junction bases: 5. Germline loops: CDR1 LGHNT, CDR2 FRNRAP. The CDR3 consists of 14 residues. CDR3 sequence reads: CASGRTGGGETQYF. CDR3 nucleotide sequence: TGTGCTAGTGGCCGGACAGGGGGAGGAGAGACCCAGTACTTC.

The V gene is TRBV10-3, the J gene TRBJ1-3, with 8 nucleotides matching TRBD1. The CDR3 covers 14 residues. Per the germline V gene, CDR1 is ENHRY and CDR2 is SYGVKD. The V and J ends lost 7 bases and 6 bases, in that order; junction bases with no gene match: 8. CDR3 nucleotide sequence: TGTGCCATCAAGACAGGGGAAGCGGTAAACACCATATATTTT. Amino acid sequence: CAIKTGEAVNTIYF.

The chain combines TRBV7-8 with TRBJ1-6, with D possibly being TRBD1 (5 bases). V lost 0 bases to trimming and J lost 7 bases, with 16 bases between them. The CDR3 is 17 residues long. Germline V gene data show CDR1 as SGHVS and CDR2 as FQNEAQ. CDR3 amino acids: CASSLALGGTRNSPLHF. Here the CDR3 DNA reads TGTGCCAGCAGCTTAGCCTTGGGAGGGACGCGGAATTCACCCCTCCACTTT.

The chain couples TRBV5-1 to TRBJ2-7; 13 nucleotides line up with TRBD2. Germline CDR1 and CDR2: SGHRS and YFSETQ. This CDR3 is built from 15 residues. J lost 7 bases, V lost 7 bases, and 11 bases had no gene match. The CDR3 DNA reads TGCGCCAGCGGGCCCGGACTAGCGGGAGTTCAGGAGCAGTACTTC. Translation: CASGPGLAGVQEQYF.

CDR3 region: CASSLGTSGDNEQFF. In DNA form, the CDR3 reads TGTGCCAGCAGCTTGGGGACTAGCGGGGACAATGAGCAGTTCTTC. This sequence joins TRBV7-9 and TRBJ2-1; 13 positions agree with TRBD2. The CDR3 totals 15 residues. CDR1 is SEHNR and CDR2 is FQNEAQ in the germline V gene (reference sequence). J was trimmed by 5 bases and V by 3 bases; bases with no gene match: 1.